The T cell receptor (beta chain) under discussion was sequenced for a study of cytomegalovirus exposure and HLA in healthy donors. Germline V lookup: CDR1 PRHDT, CDR2 FYEKMQ (reference sequence). This CDR3 has 14 amino acids. V lost 3 bases, J lost 4 bases, and 9 bases lay in between. The PCR had 60 Vbeta and 13 Jbeta primers. Original handling: Later, an analysis found roughly 80 million unique TCR beta chains, and 10 million to 11 million of these were shared. Clones were sequenced by immunoSEQ multiplex PCR, and TCRdb holds only the in-frame ones, with some missing. The DNA gave D and trimming, while V, J and clone size come from that table. This table holds more than 20,000 clones, approximately 70% found once.

This sequence joins TRBV13 and TRBJ1-4, with D unresolved. Sequenced input: PBMCs. This sequence originates from a woman in her forties or fifties in good health and CMV-seronegative. The CDR3, as DNA: TGTGCCAGCAGCTTCGGGGTTCGTAATGAAAAACTGTTTTTT. It yields the protein CASSFGVRNEKLFF. Full variable domain (remainder filled in from reference TRBV13 and TRBJ1-4): AAGVIQSPRHLIKEKRETATLKCYPIPRHDTVYWYQQGPGQDPQFLISFYEKMQSDKGSIPDRFSAQQFSDYHSELNMSSLELGDSALYFCASSFGVRNEKLFFGSGTQLSVL.